This T cell receptor (beta chain) comes out of a study of cytomegalovirus exposure and HLA in healthy donors. At the level of the study: From HLA-typed donors, an early data release held about 85 million unique TCRs.

The PCR employed 60 Vbeta primers together with 13 Jbeta primers. Profiling relied on immunoSEQ multiplex PCR, and the TCRdb table lists in-frame clones only, not all of them. Of under 200,000 clones in the sample, roughly 80% were seen once. Specimen: PBMCs. This clonotype was obtained from a woman aged 40 to 49 in good health and CMV-seropositive.

Here the CDR3 reads CASSNGDSYEQYF. DNA of the CDR3: TGTGCCAGTAGTAACGGGGATTCCTACGAGCAGTACTTC. This chain links TRBV19 with TRBJ2-5; tentative D call: TRBD2 (5 bases). Near its end, the DNA agrees better with TRBJ2-7, so the J call may be wrong. Per germline, CDR1 LNHDA and CDR2 SQIVND (reference sequence). The CDR3 is 13 residues long.